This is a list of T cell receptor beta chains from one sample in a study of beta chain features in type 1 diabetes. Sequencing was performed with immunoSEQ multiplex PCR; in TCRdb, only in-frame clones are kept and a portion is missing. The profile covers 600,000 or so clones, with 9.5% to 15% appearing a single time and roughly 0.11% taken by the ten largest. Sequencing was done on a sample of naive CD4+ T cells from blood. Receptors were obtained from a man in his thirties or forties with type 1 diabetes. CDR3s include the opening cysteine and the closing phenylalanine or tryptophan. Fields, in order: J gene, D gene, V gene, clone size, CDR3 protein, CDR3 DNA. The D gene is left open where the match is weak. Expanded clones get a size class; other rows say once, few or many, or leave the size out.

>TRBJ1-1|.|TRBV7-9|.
CASSSTFNTEAFF
TGTGCCAGCAGCAGTACCTTTAACACTGAAGCTTTCTTT
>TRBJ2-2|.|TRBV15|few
CATSRETASSPGELFF
TGTGCCACCAGCAGAGAAACGGCCTCCAGCCCCGGGGAGCTGTTTTTT
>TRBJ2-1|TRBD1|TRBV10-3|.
CAISPGQFSYNEQFF
TGTGCCATCAGCCCGGGACAGTTCTCCTACAATGAGCAGTTCTTC
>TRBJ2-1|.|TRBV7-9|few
CASSRGQPEQFF
TGTGCCAGCAGCCGAGGACAGCCCGAGCAGTTCTTC
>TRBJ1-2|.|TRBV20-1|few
CSEGFTYGYTF
TGCAGCGAGGGCTTTACCTATGGCTACACCTTC
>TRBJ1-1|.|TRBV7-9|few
CASSLAGQLTNTEAFF
TGTGCCAGCAGCTTAGCCGGGCAGTTGACGAACACTGAAGCTTTCTTT
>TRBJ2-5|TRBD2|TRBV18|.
CASSSLTQLAPVGETQYF
TGTGCCAGCTCATCCCTAACCCAACTAGCGCCCGTTGGAGAGACCCAGTACTTC
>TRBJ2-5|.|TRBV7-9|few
CASSPSRAWEETQYF
TGTGCCAGCAGCCCGTCGAGAGCTTGGGAAGAGACCCAGTACTTC
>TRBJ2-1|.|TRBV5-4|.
CASSPGTSPRFDEQFF
TGTGCCAGCAGCCCAGGGACCTCGCCCCGATTCGATGAGCAGTTCTTC
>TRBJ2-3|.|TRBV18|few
CASSPALPGGTDTQYF
TGTGCCAGCTCACCAGCCTTACCGGGGGGCACAGATACGCAGTATTTT
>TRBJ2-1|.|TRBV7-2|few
CASSLVGRGHEQFF
TGTGCCAGCAGCTTAGTAGGCAGGGGACATGAGCAGTTCTTC
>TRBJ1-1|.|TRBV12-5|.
CASGLDRNTEAFF
TGTGCTAGTGGTTTGGACAGGAACACTGAAGCTTTCTTT
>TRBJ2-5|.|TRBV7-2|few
CASSLALTRWGETQYF
TGTGCCAGCAGCTTAGCACTAACCAGGTGGGGAGAGACCCAGTACTTC
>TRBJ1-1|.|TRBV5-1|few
CASSLVGTVVAFF
TGCGCCAGCAGCTTGGTAGGGACGGTCGTTGCTTTCTTT
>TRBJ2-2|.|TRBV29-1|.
CSVRSPGTGELFF
TGCAGCGTTCGAAGCCCGGGTACCGGGGAGCTGTTTTTT
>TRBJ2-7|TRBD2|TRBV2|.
CASSATSVEQYF
TGTGCCAGCAGTGCTACTAGCGTCGAGCAGTACTTC
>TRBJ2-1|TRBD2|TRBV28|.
CASSSSGRVNEQFF
TGTGCCAGCAGTTCTAGCGGGCGGGTCAATGAGCAGTTCTTC
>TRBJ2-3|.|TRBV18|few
CASSLLLAGGTDTQYF
TGTGCCAGCTCACTCCTCCTTGCGGGCGGCACAGATACGCAGTATTTT
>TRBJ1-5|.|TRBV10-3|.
CAIRAGTGNQPQHF
TGTGCCATCAGGGCCGGGACGGGCAATCAGCCCCAGCATTTT
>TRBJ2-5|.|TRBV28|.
CASSLGWETQYF
TGTGCCAGCAGCTTGGGTTGGGAGACCCAGTACTTC
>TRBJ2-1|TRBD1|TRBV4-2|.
CASSHPQGGNEQFF
TGTGCCAGCAGCCACCCACAGGGGGGCAATGAGCAGTTCTTC
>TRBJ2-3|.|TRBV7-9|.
CARQPASSTDTQYF
TGTGCCCGCCAGCCCGCATCTAGCACAGATACGCAGTATTTT
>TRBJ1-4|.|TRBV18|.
CASSPVNEKLFF
TGTGCCAGCTCACCAGTCAATGAAAAACTGTTTTTT
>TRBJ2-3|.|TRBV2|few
CASSERSGKYF
TGTGCCAGCAGTGAACGATCCGGCAAGTATTTT
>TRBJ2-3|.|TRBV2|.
CASSPREDTQYF
TGTGCCAGCAGCCCCAGGGAAGATACGCAGTATTTT
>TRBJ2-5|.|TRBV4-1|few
CASSRPLETQYF
TGCGCCAGCAGCCGGCCTTTAGAGACCCAGTACTTC